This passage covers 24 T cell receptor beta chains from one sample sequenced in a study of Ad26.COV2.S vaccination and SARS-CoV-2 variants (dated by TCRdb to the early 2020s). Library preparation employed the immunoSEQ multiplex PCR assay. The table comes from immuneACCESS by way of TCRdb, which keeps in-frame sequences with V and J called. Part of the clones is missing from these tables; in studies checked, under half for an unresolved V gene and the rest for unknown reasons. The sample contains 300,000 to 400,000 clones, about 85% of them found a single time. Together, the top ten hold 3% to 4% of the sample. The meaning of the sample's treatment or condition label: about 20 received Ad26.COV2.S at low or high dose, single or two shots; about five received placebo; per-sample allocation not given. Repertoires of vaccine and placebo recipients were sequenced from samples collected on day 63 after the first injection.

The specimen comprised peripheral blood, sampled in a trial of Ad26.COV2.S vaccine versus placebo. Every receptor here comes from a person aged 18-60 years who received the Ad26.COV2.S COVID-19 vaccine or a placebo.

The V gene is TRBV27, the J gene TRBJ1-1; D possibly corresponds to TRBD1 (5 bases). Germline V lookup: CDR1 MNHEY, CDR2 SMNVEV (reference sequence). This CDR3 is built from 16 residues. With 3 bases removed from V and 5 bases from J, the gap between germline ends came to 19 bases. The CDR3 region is CASSFAAGLTETEAFF. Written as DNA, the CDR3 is TGTGCCAGCAGTTTTGCGGCAGGGTTGACGGAAACTGAAGCTTTCTTT.

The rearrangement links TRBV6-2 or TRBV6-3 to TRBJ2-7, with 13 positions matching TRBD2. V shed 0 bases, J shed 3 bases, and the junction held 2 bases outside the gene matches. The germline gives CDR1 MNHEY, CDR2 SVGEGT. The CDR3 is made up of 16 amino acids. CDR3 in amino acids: CASSYSGTSGDYEQYF. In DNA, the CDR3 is TGTGCCAGCAGTTACTCTGGGACTAGCGGGGACTACGAGCAGTACTTC.

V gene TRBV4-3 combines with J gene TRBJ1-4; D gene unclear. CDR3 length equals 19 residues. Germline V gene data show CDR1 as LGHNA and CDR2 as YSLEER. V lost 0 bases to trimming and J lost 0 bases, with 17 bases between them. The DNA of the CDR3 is TGCGCCAGCAGCCAAGAATGGACTCTAAGCTTGGCAACTAATGAAAAACTGTTTTTT. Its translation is CASSQEWTLSLATNEKLFF.

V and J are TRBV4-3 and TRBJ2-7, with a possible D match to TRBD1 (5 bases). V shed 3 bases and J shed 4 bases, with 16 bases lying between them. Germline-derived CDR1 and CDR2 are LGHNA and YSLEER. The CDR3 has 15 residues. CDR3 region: CASSQNPQGTYEQYF. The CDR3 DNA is TGCGCCAGCAGCCAGAACCCCCAGGGTACGTACGAGCAGTACTTC.

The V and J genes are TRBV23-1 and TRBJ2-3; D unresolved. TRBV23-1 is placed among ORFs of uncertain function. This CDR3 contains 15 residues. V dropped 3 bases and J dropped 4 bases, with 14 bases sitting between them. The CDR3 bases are TGCGCCAGCAGTCAGCGAGCGATACCCCCAGATACGCAGTATTTT. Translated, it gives CASSQRAIPPDTQYF.

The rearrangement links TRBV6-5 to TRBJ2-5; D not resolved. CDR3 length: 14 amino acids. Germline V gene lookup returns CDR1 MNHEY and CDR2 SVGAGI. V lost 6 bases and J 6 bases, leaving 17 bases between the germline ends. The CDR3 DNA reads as TGTGCCAGCAGAGCCGGGTGGTTGTCCAAGACCCAGTACTTC. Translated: CASRAGWLSKTQYF.

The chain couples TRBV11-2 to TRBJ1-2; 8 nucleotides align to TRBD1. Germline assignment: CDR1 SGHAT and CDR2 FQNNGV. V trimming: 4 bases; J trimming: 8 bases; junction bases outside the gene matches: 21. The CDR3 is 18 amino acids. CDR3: CASSSIRKGQAESWGYTF. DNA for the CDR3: TGTGCCAGCAGCTCAATACGTAAGGGACAGGCGGAGTCCTGGGGCTACACCTTC.

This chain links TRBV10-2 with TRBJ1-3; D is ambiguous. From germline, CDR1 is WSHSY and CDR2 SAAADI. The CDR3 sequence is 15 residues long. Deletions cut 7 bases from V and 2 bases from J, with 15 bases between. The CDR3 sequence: CASTEYPGTGNTIYF. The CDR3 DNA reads TGCGCCAGCACCGAATACCCGGGAACTGGAAACACCATATATTTT.

CDR3 sequence reads: CASSPLAGGGNSYEQYF. DNA of the CDR3: TGTGCCAGCAGTCCCCTCGCCGGAGGGGGGAACTCCTACGAGCAGTACTTC. J is TRBJ2-7 and V is TRBV6-6; D assignment may be TRBD1 or TRBD2 (6 bases each). The germline CDR1 and CDR2 sequences are MNHNY and SVGAGI (reference sequence). The germline V and J ends were trimmed by 5 bases and 0 bases, with 20 bases remaining between them. This CDR3 has 17 residues.

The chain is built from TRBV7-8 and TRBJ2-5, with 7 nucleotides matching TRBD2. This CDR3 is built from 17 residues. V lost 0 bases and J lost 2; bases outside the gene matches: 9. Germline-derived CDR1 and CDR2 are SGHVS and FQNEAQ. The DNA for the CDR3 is TGTGCCAGCAGCTTAGCGGTGGAGCGGGGACCGCAAGAGACCCAGTACTTC. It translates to CASSLAVERGPQETQYF. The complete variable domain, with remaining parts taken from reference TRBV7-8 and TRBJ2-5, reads GAGVSQSPRYKVAKRGQDVALRCDPISGHVSLFWYQQALGQGPEFLTYFQNEAQLDKSGLPSDRFFAERPEGSVSTLKIQRTQQEDSAVYLCASSLAVERGPQETQYFGPGTRLLVL.

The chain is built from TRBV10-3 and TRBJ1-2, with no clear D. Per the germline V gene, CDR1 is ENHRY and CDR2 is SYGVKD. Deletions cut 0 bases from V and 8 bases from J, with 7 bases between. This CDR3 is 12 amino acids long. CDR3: CAISESGSGYTF. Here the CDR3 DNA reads TGTGCCATCAGTGAGTCGGGGAGCGGCTACACCTTC.

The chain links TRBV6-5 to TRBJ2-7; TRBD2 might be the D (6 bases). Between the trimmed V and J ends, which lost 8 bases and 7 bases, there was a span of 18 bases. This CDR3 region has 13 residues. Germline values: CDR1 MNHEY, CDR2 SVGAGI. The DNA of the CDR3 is TGTGCCAGCTCCGGGACTGGCTTAGGAGAGCAGTACTTC. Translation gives CASSGTGLGEQYF.

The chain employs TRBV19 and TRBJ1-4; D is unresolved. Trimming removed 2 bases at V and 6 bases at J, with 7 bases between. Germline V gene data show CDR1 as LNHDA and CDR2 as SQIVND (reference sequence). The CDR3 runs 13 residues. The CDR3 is CASSILADEKLFF. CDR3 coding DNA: TGTGCCAGTAGTATACTTGCGGATGAAAAACTGTTTTTT. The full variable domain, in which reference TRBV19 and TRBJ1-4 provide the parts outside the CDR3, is DGGITQSPKYLFRKEGQNVTLSCEQNLNHDAMYWYRQDPGQGLRLIYYSQIVNDFQKGDIAEGYSVSREKKESFPLTVTSAQKNPTAFYLCASSILADEKLFFGSGTQLSVL.

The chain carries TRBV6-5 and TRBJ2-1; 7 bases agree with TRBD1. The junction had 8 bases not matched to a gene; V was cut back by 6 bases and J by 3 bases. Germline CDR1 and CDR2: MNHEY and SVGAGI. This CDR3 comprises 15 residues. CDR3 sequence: CASRVDRVNYNEQFF. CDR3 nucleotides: TGTGCCAGCAGGGTCGACAGGGTTAACTACAATGAGCAGTTCTTC.

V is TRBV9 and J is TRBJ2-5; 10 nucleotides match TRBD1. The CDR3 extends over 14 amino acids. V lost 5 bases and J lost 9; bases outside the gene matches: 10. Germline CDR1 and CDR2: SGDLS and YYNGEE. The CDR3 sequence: CASSQSGTGASQYF. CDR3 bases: TGTGCCAGCAGTCAATCCGGGACAGGGGCCTCCCAGTACTTC.

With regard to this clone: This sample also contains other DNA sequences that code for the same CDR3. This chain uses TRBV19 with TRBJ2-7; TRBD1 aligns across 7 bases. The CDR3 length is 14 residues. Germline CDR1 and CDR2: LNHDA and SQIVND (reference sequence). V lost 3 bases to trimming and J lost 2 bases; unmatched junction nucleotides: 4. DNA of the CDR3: TGTGCCAGTAGTATCGGGCAGGGGGCCTACGAGCAGTACTTC. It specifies CASSIGQGAYEQYF. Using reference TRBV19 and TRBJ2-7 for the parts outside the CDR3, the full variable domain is DGGITQSPKYLFRKEGQNVTLSCEQNLNHDAMYWYRQDPGQGLRLIYYSQIVNDFQKGDIAEGYSVSREKKESFPLTVTSAQKNPTAFYLCASSIGQGAYEQYFGPGTRLTVT.

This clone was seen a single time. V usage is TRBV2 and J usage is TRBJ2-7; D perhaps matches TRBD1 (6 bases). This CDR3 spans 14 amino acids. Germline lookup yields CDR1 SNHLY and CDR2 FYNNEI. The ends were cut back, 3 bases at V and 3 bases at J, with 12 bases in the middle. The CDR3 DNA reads TGTGCCAGCAGTGAGGCAGGGGCGATCTACGAGCAGTACTTC. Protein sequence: CASSEAGAIYEQYF. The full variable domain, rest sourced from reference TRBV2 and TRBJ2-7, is EPEVTQTPSHQVTQMGQEVILRCVPISNHLYFYWYRQILGQKVEFLVSFYNNEISEKSEIFDDQFSVERPDGSNFTLKIRSTKLEDSAMYFCASSEAGAIYEQYFGPGTRLTVT.

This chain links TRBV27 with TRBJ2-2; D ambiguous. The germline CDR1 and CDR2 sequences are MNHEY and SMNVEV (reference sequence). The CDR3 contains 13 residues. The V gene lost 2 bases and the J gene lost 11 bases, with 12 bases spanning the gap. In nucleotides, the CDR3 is TGTGCCAGCAGTTTAGGTTGGGGTACCGAGCTGTTTTTT. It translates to CASSLGWGTELFF.

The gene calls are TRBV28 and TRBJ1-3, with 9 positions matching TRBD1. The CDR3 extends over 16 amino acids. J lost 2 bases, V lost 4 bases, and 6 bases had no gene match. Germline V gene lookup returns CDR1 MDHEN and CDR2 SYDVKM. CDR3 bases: TGTGCCAGCAGTTCATCACGACAGGGGGCTGGAAACACCATATATTTT. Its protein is CASSSSRQGAGNTIYF.

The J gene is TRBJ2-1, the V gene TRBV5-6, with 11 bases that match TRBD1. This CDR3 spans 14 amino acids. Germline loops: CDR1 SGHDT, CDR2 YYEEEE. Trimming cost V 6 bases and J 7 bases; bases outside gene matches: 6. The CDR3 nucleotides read TGTGCCAGCACCCGGGACAGGGGGAGGAATGAGCAGTTCTTC. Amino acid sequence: CASTRDRGRNEQFF.

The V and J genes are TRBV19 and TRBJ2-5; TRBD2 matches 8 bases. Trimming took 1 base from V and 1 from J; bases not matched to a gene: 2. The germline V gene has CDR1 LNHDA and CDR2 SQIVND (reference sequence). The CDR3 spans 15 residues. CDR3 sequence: CASSIGLAIQETQYF. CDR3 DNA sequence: TGTGCCAGTAGTATAGGACTAGCGATCCAAGAGACCCAGTACTTC.

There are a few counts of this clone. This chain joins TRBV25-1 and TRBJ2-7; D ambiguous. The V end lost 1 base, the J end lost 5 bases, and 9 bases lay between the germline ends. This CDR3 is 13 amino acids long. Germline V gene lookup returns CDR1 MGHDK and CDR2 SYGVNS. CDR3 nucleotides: TGTGCCAGCAGTGAATCAGGTTTCCACGAGCAGTACTTC. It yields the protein CASSESGFHEQYF.

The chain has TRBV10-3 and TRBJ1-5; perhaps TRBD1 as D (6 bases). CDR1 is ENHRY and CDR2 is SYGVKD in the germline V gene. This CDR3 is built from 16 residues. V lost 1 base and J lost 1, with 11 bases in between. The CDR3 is CAISEFGGLSNQPQHF. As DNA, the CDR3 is TGTGCCATCAGTGAGTTTGGGGGGCTGAGCAATCAGCCCCAGCATTTT.

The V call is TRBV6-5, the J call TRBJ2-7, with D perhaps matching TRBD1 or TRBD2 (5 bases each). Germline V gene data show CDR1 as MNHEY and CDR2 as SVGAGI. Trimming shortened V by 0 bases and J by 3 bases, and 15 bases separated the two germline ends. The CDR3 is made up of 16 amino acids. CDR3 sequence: CASSYSTGQGNYEQYF. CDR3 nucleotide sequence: TGTGCCAGCAGTTACTCGACGGGGCAGGGAAACTACGAGCAGTACTTC.